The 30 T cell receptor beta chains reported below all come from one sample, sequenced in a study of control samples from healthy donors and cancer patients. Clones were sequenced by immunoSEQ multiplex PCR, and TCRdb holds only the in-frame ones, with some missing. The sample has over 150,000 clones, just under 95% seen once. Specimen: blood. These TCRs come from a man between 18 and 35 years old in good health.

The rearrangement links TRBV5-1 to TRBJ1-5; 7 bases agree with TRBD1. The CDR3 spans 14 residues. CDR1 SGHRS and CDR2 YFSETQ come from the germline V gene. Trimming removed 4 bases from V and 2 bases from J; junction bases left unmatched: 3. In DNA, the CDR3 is TGCGCCAGCAGCCAGGGGGAGGGCAATCAGCCCCAGCATTTT. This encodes CASSQGEGNQPQHF.

The CDR3 spells CASSPDYNNIAQYF. Written as DNA, the CDR3 is TGTGCCAGCAGCCCCGACTACAATAACATCGCGCAGTATTTT. The J gene is TRBJ2-3, the V gene TRBV6-5, with a possible D match to TRBD2 (5 bases). The V end lost 6 bases, the J end lost 10 bases, and 20 bases lay between the germline ends. The germline V gene encodes CDR1 MNHEY and CDR2 SVGAGI. The CDR3 loop spans 14 amino acids.

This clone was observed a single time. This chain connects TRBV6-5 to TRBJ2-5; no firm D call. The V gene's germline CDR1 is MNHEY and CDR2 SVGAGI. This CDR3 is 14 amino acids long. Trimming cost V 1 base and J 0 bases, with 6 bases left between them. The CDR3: CASSYYRNQETQYF. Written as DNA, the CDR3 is TGTGCCAGCAGTTACTACCGGAACCAAGAGACCCAGTACTTC.

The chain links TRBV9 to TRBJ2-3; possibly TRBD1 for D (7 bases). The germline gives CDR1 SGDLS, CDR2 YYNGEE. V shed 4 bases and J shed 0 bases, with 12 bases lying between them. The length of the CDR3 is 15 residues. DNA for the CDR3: TGTGCCAGCAGCAGTGCGGGACAGAGCACAGATACGCAGTATTTT. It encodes CASSSAGQSTDTQYF.

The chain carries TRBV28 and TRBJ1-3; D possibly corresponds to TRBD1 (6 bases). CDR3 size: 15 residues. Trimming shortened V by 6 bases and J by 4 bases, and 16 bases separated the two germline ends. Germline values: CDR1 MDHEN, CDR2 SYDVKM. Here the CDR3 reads CASSKPRGSGNTIYF. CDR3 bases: TGTGCCAGCAGCAAGCCCAGGGGTTCAGGAAACACCATATATTTT.

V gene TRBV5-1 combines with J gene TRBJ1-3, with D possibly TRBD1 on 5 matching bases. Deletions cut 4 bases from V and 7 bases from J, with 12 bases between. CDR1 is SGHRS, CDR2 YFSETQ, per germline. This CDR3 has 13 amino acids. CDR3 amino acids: CASSPIGGNTIYF. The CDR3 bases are TGCGCCAGCAGCCCTATCGGGGGGAACACCATATATTTT.

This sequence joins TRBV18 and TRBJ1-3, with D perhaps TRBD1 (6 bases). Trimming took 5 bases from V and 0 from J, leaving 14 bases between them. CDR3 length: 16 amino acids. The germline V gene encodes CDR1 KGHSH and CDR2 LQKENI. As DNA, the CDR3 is TGTGCCAGCTCAGATTCTCAGGGGATCTCTGGAAACACCATATATTTT. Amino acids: CASSDSQGISGNTIYF.

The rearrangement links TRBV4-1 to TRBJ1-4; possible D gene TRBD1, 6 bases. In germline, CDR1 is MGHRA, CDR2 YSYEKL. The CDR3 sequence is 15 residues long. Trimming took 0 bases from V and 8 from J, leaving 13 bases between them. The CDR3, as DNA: TGCGCCAGCAGCCAAGATTACAGGGCTATAGAAAAACTGTTTTTT. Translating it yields CASSQDYRAIEKLFF.

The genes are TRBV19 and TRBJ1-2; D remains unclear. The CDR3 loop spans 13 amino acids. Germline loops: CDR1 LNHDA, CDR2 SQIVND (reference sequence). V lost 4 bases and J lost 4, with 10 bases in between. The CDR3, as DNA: TGTGCCAGTAGTAAGACGGCAATCTATGGCTACACCTTC. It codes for CASSKTAIYGYTF.

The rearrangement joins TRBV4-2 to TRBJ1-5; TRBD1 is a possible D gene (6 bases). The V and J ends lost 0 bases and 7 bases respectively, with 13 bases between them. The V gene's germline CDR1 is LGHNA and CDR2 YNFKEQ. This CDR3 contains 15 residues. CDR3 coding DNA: TGTGCCAGCAGCCAAGATAGACAGGATGGCCAGCCCCAGCATTTT. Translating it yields CASSQDRQDGQPQHF.

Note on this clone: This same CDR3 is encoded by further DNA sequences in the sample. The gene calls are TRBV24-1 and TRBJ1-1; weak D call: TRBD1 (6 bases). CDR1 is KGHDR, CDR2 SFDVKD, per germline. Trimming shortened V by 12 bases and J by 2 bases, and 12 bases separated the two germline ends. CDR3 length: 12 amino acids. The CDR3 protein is CASRGANTEAFF. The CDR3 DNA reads TGTGCCTCCCGGGGGGCCAACACTGAAGCTTTCTTT.

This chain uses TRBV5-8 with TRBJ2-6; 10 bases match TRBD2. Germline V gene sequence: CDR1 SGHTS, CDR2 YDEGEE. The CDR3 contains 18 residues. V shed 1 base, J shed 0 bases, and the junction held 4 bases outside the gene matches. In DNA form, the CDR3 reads TGTGCCAGCAGCTTGTGGAAGCGGGGGGGCTCTGGGGCCAACGTCCTGACTTTC. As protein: CASSLWKRGGSGANVLTF.

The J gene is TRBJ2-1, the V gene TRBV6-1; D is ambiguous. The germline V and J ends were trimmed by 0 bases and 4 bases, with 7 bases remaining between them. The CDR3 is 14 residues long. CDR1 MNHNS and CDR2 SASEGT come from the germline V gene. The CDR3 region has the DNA TGTGCCAGCAGTGAAGCGTCGCGTTACAATGAGCAGTTCTTC. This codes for CASSEASRYNEQFF.

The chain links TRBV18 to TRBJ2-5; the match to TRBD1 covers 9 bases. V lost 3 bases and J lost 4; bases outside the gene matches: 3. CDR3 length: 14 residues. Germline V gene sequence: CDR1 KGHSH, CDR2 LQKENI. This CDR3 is CASSPGTGRETQYF. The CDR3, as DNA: TGTGCCAGCTCACCCGGGACAGGGAGAGAGACCCAGTACTTC.

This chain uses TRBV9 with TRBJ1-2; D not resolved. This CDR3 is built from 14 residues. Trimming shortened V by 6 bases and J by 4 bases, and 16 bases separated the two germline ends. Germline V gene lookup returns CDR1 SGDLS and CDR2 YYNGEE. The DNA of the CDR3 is TGTGCCAGCACAAATCCCCGGGCGACCTATGGCTACACCTTC. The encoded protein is CASTNPRATYGYTF.

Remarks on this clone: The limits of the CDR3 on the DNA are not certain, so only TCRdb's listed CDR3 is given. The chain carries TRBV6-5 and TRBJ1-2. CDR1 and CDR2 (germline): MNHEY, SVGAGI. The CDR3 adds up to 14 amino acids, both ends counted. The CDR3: CASSSSGSRKGYTF.

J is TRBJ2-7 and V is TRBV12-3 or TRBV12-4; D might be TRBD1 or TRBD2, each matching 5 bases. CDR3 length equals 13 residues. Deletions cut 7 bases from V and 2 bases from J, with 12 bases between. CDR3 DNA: TGTGCCAGCACCCCGGGGCCCCCCTACGAGCAGTACTTC. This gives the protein CASTPGPPYEQYF.

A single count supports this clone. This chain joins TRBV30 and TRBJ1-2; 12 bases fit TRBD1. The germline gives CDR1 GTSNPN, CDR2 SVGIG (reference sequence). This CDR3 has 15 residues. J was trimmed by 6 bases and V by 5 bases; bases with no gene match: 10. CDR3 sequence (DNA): TGTGCCTGGTATCCCGGGACAGGGGGCTGGGATGGCTACACCTTC. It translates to CAWYPGTGGWDGYTF.

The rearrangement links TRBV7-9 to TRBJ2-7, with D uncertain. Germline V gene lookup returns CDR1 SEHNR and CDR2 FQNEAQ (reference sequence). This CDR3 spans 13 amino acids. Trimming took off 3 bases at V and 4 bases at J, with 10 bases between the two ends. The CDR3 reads CASSFPVGYEQYF. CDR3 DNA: TGTGCCAGCAGCTTCCCTGTCGGGTACGAGCAGTACTTC.

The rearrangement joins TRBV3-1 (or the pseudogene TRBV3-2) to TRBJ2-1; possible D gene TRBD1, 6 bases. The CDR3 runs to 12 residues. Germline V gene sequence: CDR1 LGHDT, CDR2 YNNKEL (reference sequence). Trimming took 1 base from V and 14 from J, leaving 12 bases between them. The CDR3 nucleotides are TGTGCCAGCAGCCAAGGAAGGGCAGGGGAGTTCTTC. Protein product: CASSQGRAGEFF.

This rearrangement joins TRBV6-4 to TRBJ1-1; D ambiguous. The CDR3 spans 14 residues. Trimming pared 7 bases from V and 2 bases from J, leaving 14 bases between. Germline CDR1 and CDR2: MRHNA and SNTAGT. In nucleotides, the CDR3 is TGTGCCAGCATCGGTTCGTCGCCAAACACTGAAGCTTTCTTT. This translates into CASIGSSPNTEAFF.

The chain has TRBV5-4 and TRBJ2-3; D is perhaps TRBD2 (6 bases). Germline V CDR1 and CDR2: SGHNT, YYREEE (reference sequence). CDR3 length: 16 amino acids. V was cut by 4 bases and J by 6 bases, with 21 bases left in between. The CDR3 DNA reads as TGTGCCAGCAGCCCGGGACTGGGCCCTGAGGGTGATACGCAGTATTTT. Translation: CASSPGLGPEGDTQYF.

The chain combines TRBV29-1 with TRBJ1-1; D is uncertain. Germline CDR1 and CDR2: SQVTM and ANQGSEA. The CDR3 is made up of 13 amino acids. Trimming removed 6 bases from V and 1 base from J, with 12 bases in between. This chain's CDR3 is CSVESQTNTEAFF. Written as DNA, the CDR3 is TGCAGCGTCGAATCTCAGACGAACACTGAAGCTTTCTTT.

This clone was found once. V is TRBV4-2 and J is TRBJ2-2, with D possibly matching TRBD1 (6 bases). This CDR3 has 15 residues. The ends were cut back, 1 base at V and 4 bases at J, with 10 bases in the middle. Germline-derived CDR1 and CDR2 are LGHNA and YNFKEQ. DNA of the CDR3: TGTGCCAGCAGCCAAGCGACAGGAACCACCGGGGAGCTGTTTTTT. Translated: CASSQATGTTGELFF.

The CDR3, as DNA: TGCAGCGCCGCAGGGAAGGTGGGCACAGATACGCAGTATTTT. It encodes CSAAGKVGTDTQYF. The rearrangement joins TRBV29-1 to TRBJ2-3; a weak D match, TRBD1 (5 bases). Between the trimmed V and J ends, which lost 7 bases and 1 base, there was a span of 15 bases. The CDR3 length is 14 residues. Germline CDR1 reads SQVTM; CDR2 reads ANQGSEA.

CDR3 bases: TGCGCCAGCAGCTTGGTAAGGACAGGGGTTGAAGAGCAGTACTTC. Protein sequence: CASSLVRTGVEEQYF. The V call is TRBV5-1, the J call TRBJ2-7, with TRBD1 identical over 9 bases. V lost 0 bases, J lost 7 bases, and 8 bases stayed unmatched. The CDR3 is 15 amino acids. The V gene's germline CDR1 is SGHRS and CDR2 YFSETQ.

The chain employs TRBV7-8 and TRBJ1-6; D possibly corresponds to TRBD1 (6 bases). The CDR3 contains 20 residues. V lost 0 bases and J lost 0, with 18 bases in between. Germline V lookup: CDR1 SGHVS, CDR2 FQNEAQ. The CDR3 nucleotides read TGTGCCAGCAGCTTAGCTCCACCGAGAGGGGGGAGCTCCTATAATTCACCCCTCCACTTT. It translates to CASSLAPPRGGSSYNSPLHF.

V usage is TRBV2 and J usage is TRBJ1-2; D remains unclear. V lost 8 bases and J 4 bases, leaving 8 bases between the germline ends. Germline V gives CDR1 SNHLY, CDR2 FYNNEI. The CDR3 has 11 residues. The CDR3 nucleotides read TGTGCCAGCGGGCAGGTCTATGGCTACACCTTC. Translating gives CASGQVYGYTF.

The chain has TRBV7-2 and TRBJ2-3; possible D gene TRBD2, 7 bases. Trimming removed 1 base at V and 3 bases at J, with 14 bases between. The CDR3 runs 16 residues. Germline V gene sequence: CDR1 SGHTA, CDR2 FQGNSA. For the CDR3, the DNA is TGTGCCAGCAGCTTAGGAGGGGGGGCCGTAACAGATACGCAGTATTTT. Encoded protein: CASSLGGGAVTDTQYF.

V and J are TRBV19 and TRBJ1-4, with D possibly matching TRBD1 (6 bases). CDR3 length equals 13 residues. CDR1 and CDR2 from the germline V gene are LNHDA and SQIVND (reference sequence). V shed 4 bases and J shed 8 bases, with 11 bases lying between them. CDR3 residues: CASSTGAWEKLFF. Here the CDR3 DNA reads TGTGCCAGTAGTACAGGGGCCTGGGAAAAACTGTTTTTT.